This TCR beta chain originates from a study of cytomegalovirus exposure and HLA in healthy donors. Study-level findings and limits: Follow-up analysis later connected one missense variant in DCLRE1C with trimming of TCR beta V- and J-genes. Data from an earlier analysis indicated that most TCR beta V segments were productive either about 87% or about 30% of the time. In a later analysis, at a false discovery rate of 0.05, under 20,000 TCR beta sequences matched HLA alleles. In terms of immune exposure information, only CMV serostatus was available.

To note about this clone: What it recognizes is unknown.

60 Vbeta and 13 Jbeta primers were used in PCR. Repertoires were generated with immunoSEQ multiplex PCR, while TCRdb's copy carries only in-frame clones and drops some. The table includes tens of thousands of clones, 75% to 85% detected once. This TCR derives from a man aged 25-40 years in good health and CMV-seropositive. Sequencing was done on a sample of PBMCs.

For the CDR3, the DNA is TGCAGCGTTGAAGGACTCGACTCCTACGAGCAGTACTTC. This translates into CSVEGLDSYEQYF. The chain recombines TRBV29-1 with TRBJ2-7; D gene ambiguous. CDR1 SQVTM and CDR2 ANQGSEA come from the germline V gene. There are 13 residues in the CDR3. Trimming pared 1 base from V and 0 bases from J, leaving 7 bases between.